A single sample is the source of the 5 T cell receptor beta chains below, sequenced in a study of control samples from healthy donors and cancer patients. Libraries were prepared by immunoSEQ multiplex PCR; TCRdb keeps only in-frame clonotypes and omits some of them. The sample shows about 190,000 clones, roughly nine tenths of them seen only once. The specimen was blood. These receptors were taken from a man aged 30 to 45 in good health.

This chain uses TRBV7-8 with TRBJ2-3; 8 bases align to TRBD1. The CDR3 runs 12 residues. V dropped 7 bases and J dropped 14; count of bases not matched to a gene: 11. Germline V gives CDR1 SGHVS, CDR2 FQNEAQ. CDR3 loop: CASTPGQGQGYF. The CDR3 bases are TGTGCCAGCACCCCCGGACAGGGCCAAGGGTATTTT.

V is TRBV1 and J is TRBJ2-3; the D call in the table, TRBD2, was not verified against the DNA. TRBV1 is termed a pseudogene. The CDR3 has 17 residues. The CDR3 DNA sequence: TGCACCAGCAGCCAAGGACTAGCGGGGGCTCGCACAGATACGCAGTATTTT. Translating it yields CTSSQGLAGARTDTQYF.

This clone has just a few counts. V gene TRBV27 combines with J gene TRBJ1-6; D is unresolved. The CDR3 covers 13 residues. Deletions cut 4 bases from V and 6 bases from J, with 7 bases between. Germline CDR1 reads MNHEY; CDR2 reads SMNVEV (reference sequence). The CDR3 nucleotides read TGTGCCAGCAGTTCCCGGCGTAATTCACCCCTCCACTTT. Translating it yields CASSSRRNSPLHF.

The chain is built from TRBV5-1 and TRBJ1-2, with 9 positions matching TRBD1. This CDR3 has 16 amino acids. J lost 4 bases, V lost 1 base, and 8 bases had no gene match. CDR1 is SGHRS, CDR2 YFSETQ, per germline. CDR3 sequence reads: CASSLTGTGFGYGYTF. The CDR3 region has the DNA TGCGCCAGCAGCTTGACCGGGACAGGGTTCGGCTATGGCTACACCTTC.

The J gene is TRBJ1-5, the V gene TRBV6-5, with unresolved D. This CDR3 comprises 13 residues. Germline CDR1 and CDR2: MNHEY and SVGAGI. V was shortened by 7 bases and J by 5 bases, with 12 bases between the two germline ends. As DNA, the CDR3 is TGTGCCAGCATCAACGGAGCTTATCAGCCCCAGCATTTT. Amino acids: CASINGAYQPQHF.